This T cell receptor beta chain originates from a study of response to subunit inactivated influenza vaccine (dated by TCRdb to about 2018). About the full investigation: To follow how T cells responded to a trivalent subunit inactivated influenza vaccine, the researchers relied on deep quantitative profiling of the T cell receptor repertoire. On the study overall, not on this receptor specifically: It was suggested by the authors that each seasonal influenza vaccination may recruit only a limited number of new T cells.

CDR1 MNHEY and CDR2 SVGEGT were looked up in the germline V gene. The trim is 5 bases for V and 6 bases for J, with a gap of 13 bases between the germline ends. Inclusive of the bounding cysteine and phenylalanine, the CDR3 is 14 residues long. The kept DNA is CDR3 alone, 42 bases in frame from the first base. In regard to this clonotype: Its antigen is not yet known. Base qualities were left out, and no much larger clone turns up one base away.

The library was made by RT-PCR. The instrument was an Illumina HiSeq 2500. TCRdb cleaned the public reads at Q25 with fastp, built clones with MiXCR and kept in-frame beta chains. Entries that share a CDR3 protein sequence are merged under the most common genes and DNA. The sample table lists 800,000 to 1,000,000 distinct CDR3 sequences, 21% of them with a count of one. Of the sample, 10% falls within the top ten clones. Specimen: PBMCs from blood, collected around 5 days after vaccination. This receptor was taken from a man in his fifties who received an inactivated influenza vaccine. Donor details come from another sample of the same person, matched by shared clones. The sequence links TRBV6-2 or TRBV6-3 to TRBJ2-2; the D gene is possibly TRBD2, with 5 bases matching. The CDR3 corresponds to CASSPWTPAGELFF. Here is the DNA: TGTGCCAGCAGTCCATGGACTCCGGCCGGGGAGCTGTTTTTT.